Only one count was recorded for the clone carrying this T cell receptor beta chain. The target antigen is unknown. Sequencing was performed with immunoSEQ multiplex PCR; in TCRdb, only in-frame clones are kept and a portion is missing. Among some 58,000 clones listed, approximately 80% were seen once. This sample stems from a study of OX40 agonist ivuxolimab in advanced cancers. Overall study findings and caveats: Averaging showed that CD8+ T cells had more expanded clones than CD4+ did.

At cycle 4 day 1, cycle 7 day 1, and baseline, blood was sampled. Trimming at V came to 0 bases and at J to 7 bases, leaving 9 bases not matched to a gene. The CDR3 consists of 15 residues. Germline CDR1 reads SGHRS; CDR2 reads YFSETQ. The receptor was isolated from an adult with an advanced solid tumor such as melanoma, head and neck, liver or kidney cancer. Specimen: CD4+ or CD8+ T cells sorted from blood, collected in a trial of the OX40 agonist ivuxolimab. The chain uses TRBV5-1 and TRBJ2-7, with 8 bases fitting TRBD1. The CDR3 DNA is TGCGCCAGCAGCTTGGCCGATGTGACAGGGGTTGAGCAGTACTTC. This gives the protein CASSLADVTGVEQYF.